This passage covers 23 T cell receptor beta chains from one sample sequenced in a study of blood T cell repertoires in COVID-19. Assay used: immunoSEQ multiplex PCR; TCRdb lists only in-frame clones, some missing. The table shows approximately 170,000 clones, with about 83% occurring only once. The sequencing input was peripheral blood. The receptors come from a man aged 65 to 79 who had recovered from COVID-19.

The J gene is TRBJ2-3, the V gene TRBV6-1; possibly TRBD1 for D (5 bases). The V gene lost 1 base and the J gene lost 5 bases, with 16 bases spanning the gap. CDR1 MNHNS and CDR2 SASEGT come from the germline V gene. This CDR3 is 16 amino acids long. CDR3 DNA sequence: TGTGCCAGCAGTGAAGGTGTGGCCAGGGTAGTAGATACGCAGTATTTT. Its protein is CASSEGVARVVDTQYF.

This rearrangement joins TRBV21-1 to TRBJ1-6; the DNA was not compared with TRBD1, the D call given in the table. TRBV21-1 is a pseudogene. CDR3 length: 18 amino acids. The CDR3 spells CASPPPGQPHWGTVTLHF. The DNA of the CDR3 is TGTGCCAGCCCACCTCCGGGACAGCCACACTGGGGGACCGTAACCCTCCACTTT.

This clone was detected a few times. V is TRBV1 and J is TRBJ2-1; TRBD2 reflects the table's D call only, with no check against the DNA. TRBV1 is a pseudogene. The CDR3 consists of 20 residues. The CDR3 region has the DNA TGCACCAGCAGCCAAGGACTACTAGCGGGAGCGATCACCTCCTACAATGAGCAGTTCTTC. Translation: CTSSQGLLAGAITSYNEQFF.

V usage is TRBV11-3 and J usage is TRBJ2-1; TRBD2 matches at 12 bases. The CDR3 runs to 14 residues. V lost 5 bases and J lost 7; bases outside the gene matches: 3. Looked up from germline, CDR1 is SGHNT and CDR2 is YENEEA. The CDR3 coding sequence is TGTGCCAGCAGCCGCGGACTAGCGGGGAATGAGCAGTTCTTC. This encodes CASSRGLAGNEQFF. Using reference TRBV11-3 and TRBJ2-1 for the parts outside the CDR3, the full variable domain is EAGVVQSPRYKIIEKKQPVAFWCNPISGHNTLYWYLQNLGQGPELLIRYENEEAVDDSQLPKDRFSAERLKGVDSTLKIQPAELGDSAVYLCASSRGLAGNEQFFGPGTRLTVL.

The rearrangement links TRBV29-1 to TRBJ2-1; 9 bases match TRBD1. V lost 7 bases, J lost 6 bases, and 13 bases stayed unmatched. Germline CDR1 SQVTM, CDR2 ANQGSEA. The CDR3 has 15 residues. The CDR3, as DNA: TGCAGCGCGAAAAAACGGGGACAGGGCTTCAATGAGCAGTTCTTC. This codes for CSAKKRGQGFNEQFF.

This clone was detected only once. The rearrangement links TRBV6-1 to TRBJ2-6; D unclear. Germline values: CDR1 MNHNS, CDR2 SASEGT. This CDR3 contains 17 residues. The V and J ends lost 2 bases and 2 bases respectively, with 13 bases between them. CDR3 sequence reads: CASSEPRIRTGANVLTF. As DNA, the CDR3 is TGTGCCAGCAGTGAACCGCGGATACGCACTGGGGCCAACGTCCTGACTTTC.

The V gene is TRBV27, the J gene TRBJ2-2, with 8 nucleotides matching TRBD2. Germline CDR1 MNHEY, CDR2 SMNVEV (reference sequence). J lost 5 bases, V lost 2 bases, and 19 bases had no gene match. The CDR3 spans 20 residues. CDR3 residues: CASSLEPGLALFGPTGELFF. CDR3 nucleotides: TGTGCCAGCAGTTTAGAACCAGGACTAGCCCTGTTTGGCCCTACCGGGGAGCTGTTTTTT.

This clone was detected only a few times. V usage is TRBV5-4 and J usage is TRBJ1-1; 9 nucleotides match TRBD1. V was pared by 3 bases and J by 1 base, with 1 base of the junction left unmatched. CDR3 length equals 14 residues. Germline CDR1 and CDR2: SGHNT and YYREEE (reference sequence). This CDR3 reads CASSSTGGNTEAFF. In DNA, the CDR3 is TGTGCCAGCAGCTCGACAGGGGGGAACACTGAAGCTTTCTTT.

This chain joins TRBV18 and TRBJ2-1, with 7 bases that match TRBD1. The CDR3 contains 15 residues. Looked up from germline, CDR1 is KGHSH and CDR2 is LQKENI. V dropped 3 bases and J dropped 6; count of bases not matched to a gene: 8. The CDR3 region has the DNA TGTGCCAGCTCACCCGGGGACAGAGACCTCAATGAGCAGTTCTTC. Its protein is CASSPGDRDLNEQFF.

CDR3 protein: CASSPVLTSNTEAFF. DNA of the CDR3: TGTGCCAGCAGCCCCGTCCTTACATCGAACACTGAAGCTTTCTTT. The chain employs TRBV5-5 and TRBJ1-1; D remains unclear. Germline V CDR1 and CDR2: SGHKS, YYEKEE (reference sequence). This CDR3 contains 15 residues. Trimming shortened V by 4 bases and J by 1 base, and 14 bases separated the two germline ends.

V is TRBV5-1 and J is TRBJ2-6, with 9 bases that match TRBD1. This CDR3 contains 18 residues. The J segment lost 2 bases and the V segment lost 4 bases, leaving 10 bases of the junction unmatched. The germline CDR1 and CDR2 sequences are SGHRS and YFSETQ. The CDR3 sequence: CASSPVATGGAGANVLTF. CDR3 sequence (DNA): TGCGCCAGCAGCCCGGTAGCGACAGGGGGTGCTGGGGCCAACGTCCTGACTTTC.

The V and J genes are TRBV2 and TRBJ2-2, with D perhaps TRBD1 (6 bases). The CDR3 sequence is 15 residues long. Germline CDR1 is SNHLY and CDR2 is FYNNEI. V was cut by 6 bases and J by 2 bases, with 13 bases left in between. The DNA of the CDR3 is TGTGCCAGCAGGAAGGACAGCGGAAACACCGGGGAGCTGTTTTTT. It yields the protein CASRKDSGNTGELFF. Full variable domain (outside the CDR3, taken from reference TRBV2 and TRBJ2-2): EPEVTQTPSHQVTQMGQEVILRCVPISNHLYFYWYRQILGQKVEFLVSFYNNEISEKSEIFDDQFSVERPDGSNFTLKIRSTKLEDSAMYFCASRKDSGNTGELFFGEGSRLTVL.

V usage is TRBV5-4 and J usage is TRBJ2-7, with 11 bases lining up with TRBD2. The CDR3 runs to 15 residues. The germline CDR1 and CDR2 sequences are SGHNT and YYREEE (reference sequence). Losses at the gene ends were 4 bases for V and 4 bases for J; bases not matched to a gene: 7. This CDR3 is CASSATGLADYEQYF. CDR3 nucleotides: TGTGCCAGCAGCGCAACGGGACTAGCGGATTACGAGCAGTACTTC.

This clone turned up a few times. CDR3 amino acids: CASSVGQNYGYTF. In DNA form, the CDR3 reads TGTGCCAGCAGCGTTGGACAGAACTATGGCTACACCTTC. V gene TRBV7-9 combines with J gene TRBJ1-2; possible D gene TRBD1, 6 bases. This CDR3 region has 13 residues. V was shortened by 5 bases and J by 2 bases, with 9 bases between the two germline ends. Germline assignment: CDR1 SEHNR and CDR2 FQNEAQ (reference sequence).

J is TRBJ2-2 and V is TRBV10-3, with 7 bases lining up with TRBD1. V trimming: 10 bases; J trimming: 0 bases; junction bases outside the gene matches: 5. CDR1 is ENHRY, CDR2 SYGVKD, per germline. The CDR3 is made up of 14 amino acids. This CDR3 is CATRDSTNTGELFF. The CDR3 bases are TGTGCCACTCGGGACAGCACGAACACCGGGGAGCTGTTTTTT.

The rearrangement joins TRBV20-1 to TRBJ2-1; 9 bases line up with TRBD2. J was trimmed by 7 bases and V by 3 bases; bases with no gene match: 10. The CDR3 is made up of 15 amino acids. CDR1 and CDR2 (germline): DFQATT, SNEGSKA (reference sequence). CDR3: CSASTSSGTGNEQFF. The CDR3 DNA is TGCAGTGCTAGTACGTCTAGCGGGACGGGAAATGAGCAGTTCTTC.

CDR3 residues: CASSGGTSLNNEQFF. CDR3 nucleotides: TGTGCCAGCAGCGGGGGGACTAGCCTTAACAATGAGCAGTTCTTC. This chain connects TRBV3-1 (or the pseudogene TRBV3-2) to TRBJ2-1; 9 bases match TRBD2. From germline, CDR1 is LGHDT and CDR2 YNNKEL (reference sequence). J gave up 5 bases and V 5 bases, and 7 bases lay outside the gene matches. The CDR3 sequence is 15 residues long.

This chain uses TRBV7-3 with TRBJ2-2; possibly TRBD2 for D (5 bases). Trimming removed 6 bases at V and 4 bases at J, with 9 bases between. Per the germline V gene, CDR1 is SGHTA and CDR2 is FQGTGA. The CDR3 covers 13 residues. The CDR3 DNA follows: TGTGCCAGCAGGCCTGAGGGCACCGGGGAGCTGTTTTTT. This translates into CASRPEGTGELFF.

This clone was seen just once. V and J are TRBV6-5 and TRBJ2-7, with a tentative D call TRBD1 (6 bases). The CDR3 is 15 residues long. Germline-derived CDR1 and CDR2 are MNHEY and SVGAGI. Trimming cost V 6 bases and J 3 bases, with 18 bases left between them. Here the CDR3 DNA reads TGTGCCAGCAGGACCCCAGGGGCCAGAGGCTACGAGCAGTACTTC. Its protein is CASRTPGARGYEQYF.

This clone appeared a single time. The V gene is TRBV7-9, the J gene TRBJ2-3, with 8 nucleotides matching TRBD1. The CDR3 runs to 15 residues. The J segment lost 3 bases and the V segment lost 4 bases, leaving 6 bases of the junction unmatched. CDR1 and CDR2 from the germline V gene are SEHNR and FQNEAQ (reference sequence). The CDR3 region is CASSSRTGQTDTQYF. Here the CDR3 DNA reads TGTGCCAGCAGCTCCCGGACAGGGCAGACAGATACGCAGTATTTT. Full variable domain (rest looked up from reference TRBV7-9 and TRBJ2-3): DTGVSQNPRHKITKRGQNVTFRCDPISEHNRLYWYRQTLGQGPEFLTYFQNEAQLEKSRLLSDRFSAERPKGSFSTLEIQRTEQGDSAMYLCASSSRTGQTDTQYFGPGTRLTVL.

CDR3 sequence reads: CASSPPGAGGGYTF. CDR3 bases: TGTGCCAGCAGCCCTCCTGGGGCAGGGGGCGGCTACACCTTC. V gene TRBV28 combines with J gene TRBJ1-2, with 8 bases that match TRBD1. V lost 6 bases, J lost 8 bases, and 11 bases stayed unmatched. CDR1 and CDR2 (germline): MDHEN, SYDVKM. The CDR3 runs 14 residues.

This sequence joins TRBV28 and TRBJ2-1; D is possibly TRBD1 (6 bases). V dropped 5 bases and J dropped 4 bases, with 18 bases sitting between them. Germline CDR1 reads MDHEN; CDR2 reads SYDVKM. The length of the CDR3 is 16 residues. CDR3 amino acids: CASSNSGVRYYNEQFF. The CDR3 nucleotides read TGTGCCAGCAGTAACTCAGGGGTCCGTTATTACAATGAGCAGTTCTTC.

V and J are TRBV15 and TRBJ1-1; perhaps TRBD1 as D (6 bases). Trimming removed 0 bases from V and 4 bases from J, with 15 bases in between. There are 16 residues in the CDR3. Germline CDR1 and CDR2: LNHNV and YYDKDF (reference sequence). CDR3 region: CATSRDLGGGSTEAFF. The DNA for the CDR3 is TGTGCCACCAGCAGAGATTTGGGGGGCGGGAGCACTGAAGCTTTCTTT.